The 10 T cell receptor beta chains given below trace back to one sample, sequenced in a study of blood T cell repertoires in COVID-19. The repertoire was sequenced with immunoSEQ multiplex PCR; TCRdb's copy has only in-frame clones and lacks some. The table includes 150,000 or so clones, approximately 93% detected once. The sequenced sample was peripheral blood. Every receptor here comes from an older woman with COVID-19, enrolled during active disease.

To note about this clone: A junction end diverges from the germline sequence, so it may reflect a read error. The V gene is TRBV7-9, the J gene TRBJ1-2; D is possibly TRBD1 (6 bases). Germline assignment: CDR1 SEHNR and CDR2 FQNEAQ (reference sequence). This CDR3 comprises 12 residues. CDR3 in DNA: TGTGCCAGCAGCTTAGCGGACAGTTTAAACCTCTTC. Its translation: CASSLADSLNLF.

The V and J genes are TRBV4-1 and TRBJ1-1; D might be TRBD1 (6 bases). V lost 3 bases and J lost 11, with 13 bases in between. The CDR3 runs 12 residues. CDR1 and CDR2 (germline): MGHRA, YSYEKL. For the CDR3, the DNA is TGCGCCAGCAGCCACGCACAGGGTATGGCTTTCTTT. As protein: CASSHAQGMAFF.

The chain couples TRBV4-3 to TRBJ1-2; 9 positions match TRBD1. Germline loops: CDR1 LGHNA, CDR2 YSLEER. This CDR3 has 18 residues. The ends lost 4 bases at V and 7 bases at J; junction bases unmatched: 19. The CDR3 reads CASSREGGTGSRTVGYTF. For the CDR3, the DNA is TGCGCCAGCAGCCGAGAGGGTGGGACAGGGAGTCGAACTGTTGGCTACACCTTC.

The genes are TRBV6-2 or TRBV6-3 and TRBJ1-1; D possibly corresponds to TRBD1 (5 bases). Germline V gene sequence: CDR1 MNHEY, CDR2 SVGEGT. This CDR3 has 16 residues. V gave up 0 bases and J gave up 1 base, with 12 bases separating them. The CDR3 loop reads CASSYSPREWNTEAFF. The CDR3 DNA sequence: TGTGCCAGCAGTTACTCCCCCAGGGAATGGAACACTGAAGCTTTCTTT.

This clone was picked up a small number of times. This chain's CDR3 is CASRRQGFTEAFF. The CDR3 DNA reads as TGTGCCAGCAGAAGACAGGGCTTCACTGAAGCTTTCTTT. The V and J genes are TRBV12-3 or TRBV12-4 and TRBJ1-1, with TRBD1 identical over 7 bases. This CDR3 contains 13 residues. After removal of 6 bases from V and 4 bases from J, the junction contained 5 bases not matched to a gene.

A single count supports this clone. The chain combines TRBV11-1 with TRBJ1-2, with D tentatively TRBD1 (6 bases). The germline V gene encodes CDR1 SGHAT and CDR2 FQDESV (reference sequence). The CDR3 is 15 residues long. V lost 1 base to trimming and J lost 4 bases, with 13 bases between them. Here the CDR3 DNA reads TGTGCCAGCAGCTTAGGAACGGGACAACGCTATGGCTACACCTTC. It encodes CASSLGTGQRYGYTF.

The V and J genes are TRBV19 and TRBJ1-1; 8 positions agree with TRBD1. Germline CDR1 reads LNHDA; CDR2 reads SQIVND (reference sequence). The V segment lost 3 bases and the J segment 0 bases; nucleotides outside the gene matches: 6. This CDR3 is 16 amino acids long. The CDR3 bases are TGTGCCAGTAGTATCGGCAGGGGGCAAATGAACACTGAAGCTTTCTTT. It specifies CASSIGRGQMNTEAFF.

The CDR3 reads CASTDRGTEAFF. CDR3 nucleotides: TGTGCCAGCACCGACAGGGGAACTGAAGCTTTCTTT. The genes are TRBV6-6 and TRBJ1-1; 8 bases agree with TRBD1. CDR3 length: 12 residues. Germline V CDR1 and CDR2: MNHNY, SVGAGI (reference sequence). V gave up 7 bases and J gave up 5 bases; unmatched junction bases: 3.

This chain links TRBV9 with TRBJ2-5, with no clear D. The V end lost 0 bases, the J end lost 5 bases, and 8 bases lay between the germline ends. The CDR3 is 13 residues long. Germline values: CDR1 SGDLS, CDR2 YYNGEE. The CDR3 protein is CASSVVVGETQYF. CDR3 nucleotides: TGTGCCAGCAGCGTAGTCGTCGGGGAGACCCAGTACTTC.

The chain has TRBV4-1 and TRBJ1-2; 8 nucleotides match TRBD1. This CDR3 spans 15 amino acids. V dropped 3 bases and J dropped 3; count of bases not matched to a gene: 6. CDR1 is MGHRA, CDR2 YSYEKL, per germline. This CDR3 reads CASSQGRGLDYGYTF. In nucleotides, the CDR3 is TGCGCCAGCAGCCAGGGCAGGGGGCTTGACTATGGCTACACCTTC.